This T cell receptor beta chain was profiled in a study of blood T cell repertoires in COVID-19. Germline CDR1 is SGHTA and CDR2 is FQGTGA. This CDR3 spans 13 amino acids. The J segment lost 6 bases and the V segment lost 5 bases, leaving 3 bases of the junction unmatched. The repertoire was sequenced with immunoSEQ multiplex PCR; TCRdb's copy has only in-frame clones and lacks some. Of 24,000 or so clones listed, roughly 84% were seen once; the top ten hold about 13%. Comments on this clone: Other DNA sequences in this sample translate to the same CDR3.

The sample consisted of peripheral blood. The TCR originated in a human donor in a cohort sampled during active COVID-19. The donor label of this sample is uncertain. The chain uses TRBV7-3 and TRBJ1-1; TRBD1 matches 10 bases. The CDR3 reads CASSPGTGAEAFF. CDR3 nucleotide sequence: TGTGCCAGCAGCCCCGGGACAGGGGCTGAAGCTTTCTTT. Together with reference TRBV7-3 and TRBJ1-1, the CDR3 gives the full variable domain: GAGVSQTPSNKVTEKGKYVELRCDPISGHTALYWYRQSLGQGPEFLIYFQGTGAADDSGLPNDRFFAVRPEGSVSTLKIQRTERGDSAVYLCASSPGTGAEAFFGQGTRLTVV.